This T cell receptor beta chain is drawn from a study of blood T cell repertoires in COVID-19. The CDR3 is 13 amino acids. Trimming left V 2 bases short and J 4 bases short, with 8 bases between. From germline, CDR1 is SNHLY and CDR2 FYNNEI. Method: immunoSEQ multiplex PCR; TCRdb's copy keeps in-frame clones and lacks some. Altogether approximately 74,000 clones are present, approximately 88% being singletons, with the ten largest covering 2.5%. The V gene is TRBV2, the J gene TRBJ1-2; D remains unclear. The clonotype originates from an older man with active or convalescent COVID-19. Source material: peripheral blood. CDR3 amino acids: CASSEYPSYGYTF. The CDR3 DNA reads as TGTGCCAGCAGTGAATACCCGAGCTATGGCTACACCTTC.